This T cell receptor beta chain appears in the sequencing data of a study of T cell responses to AZD1222 COVID-19 vaccine (dated by TCRdb to about 2021). Background for the entire study: Because spike-specific TCR depth and breadth did not differ between the two schedules, AZD1222 recipients who got a second dose at roughly 4 weeks were pooled with those who got a second dose at roughly 12 weeks. Trial participants were enrolled by age into subgroups of 18-55, 56-69 and 70-plus years, and approximately 150, 30 and 60 TCR-sequenced participants, respectively, were included in these subgroups. A total of more than 230 trial participants underwent TCR sequencing, of whom about 200 had received two doses of AZD1222 and 26 had received two doses of the MenACWY control vaccine.

Counted from cysteine to phenylalanine, this CDR3 has 14 amino acids. CDR3 DNA only is kept here, 42 bases in frame from base 1. CDR1 and CDR2 (MRHNA, SNTAGT) derive from the germline V gene. Germline trimming: 7 bases from V, 1 base from J; junction bases outside gene matches: 2. In light of the paper, this sample's time point label describes: baseline before first vaccination. The vaccinee samples were drawn from two UK trials, COV001 and COV002, one of which was a single-blind randomized controlled phase 2/3 trial testing AZD1222 (ChAdOx1 nCoV-19) in healthy adults. For TCRbeta chain sequencing, PBMC samples from trial participants were taken at day 0 and at day 28 after the second dose. Comment on this clone: Its binding antigen is unknown. No qualities accompany the bases; no much larger clone lies one base away.

The CDR3 regions of human TCRbeta chains were analyzed by immunosequencing. On the study's bioinformatics: TCRs in the repertoires were compared against a reference library of SARS-CoV-2-specific TCRs that had been generated with the MIRA antigen-specificity platform. Breadth was defined as the fraction of unique TCRs that were SARS-CoV-2-associated, and depth was defined as the fraction of total T cells that were SARS-CoV-2-associated. Each spike-specific TCR was assigned to its reactive spike region and to a CD4 or CD8 class using the MIRA data. Log10-transformed breadth and depth values were compared by one-way ANOVA with Sidak's multiple comparisons tests. This is the immuneACCESS table as TCRdb keeps it, with only in-frame sequences that have V and J called. A part of the clones is gone; compared with another copy, unresolved V genes explain less than half, and the rest is unexplained. The V and J calls and clone size come from that table; D and trimming were worked out from the DNA. This sample has roughly 99,000 clones in its table, and around nine tenths of those were observed once. The ten largest clones represent roughly a fifth of the sample.

Points the paper makes about the study in general: Conclusions about previously exposed vaccinees are limited because only five to seven AZD1222 recipients were SARS-CoV-2 seropositive at baseline. Because no samples from the day 14 peak response were available, repertoires could be characterized only after the peak T cell response. Participants were mostly white British and included more females than males, and it was suggested by the authors that clonal diversity may have been underestimated. The 56-69-year group was small, and its depth increase did not reach significance, likely because of low power. CD4 TCRs associated with the vaccine covered the entire spike protein, and the dominant responses were in regions 160-218 and 743-854. A significant rise in spike-specific TCR breadth and depth was observed after two AZD1222 doses relative to day 0 and relative to MenACWY recipients. Reportedly, almost half of the unique spike-specific TCRs recognized epitopes lying outside the regions that are mutated in the B.1.351 and B.1.1.7 variants.

This clonotype was sampled from an adult in good health. The sample in question was peripheral blood, obtained on day 0 of AZD1222 vaccination. The rearranged chain carries TRBV6-4 and TRBJ2-2, with 8 central nucleotides matching TRBD1. The nucleotides read TGTGCCAGCAAAGGGACAGGGAACACCGGGGAGCTGTTTTTT. Its translation reads: CASKGTGNTGELFF.